The rows below give T cell receptor beta chains drawn from one sample of a study of T-cell memory formation after mild COVID-19. TCRdb analysed the 5' RACE reads with MiXCR anew, one entry per CDR3 protein. Of around 110,000 distinct CDR3 sequences listed, 12% are singletons. Specimen: PBMCs or a T cell subset sorted from them (not recorded which). These receptors all come from an adult woman who had mild COVID-19 (a few samples of this study predate the infection). Cell type and time point are not known. The CDR3 runs from the conserved cysteine through the conserved F or W. A D gene is named only where the DNA matches it firmly.

CDR3,J,D,V
CASSPRAFSGANVLTF,TRBJ2-6,-,TRBV12-3/TRBV12-4
CASSLTGGFSGANVLTF,TRBJ2-6,TRBD1,TRBV7-6
CASSPWGQGSSGANVLTF,TRBJ2-6,-,TRBV4-3
CSVVDRNSYNEQFF,TRBJ2-1,-,TRBV29-1
CSAFFRGGNTEAFF,TRBJ1-1,TRBD1,TRBV20-1
CASSLSGGYNEQFF,TRBJ2-1,-,TRBV27
CASSLMAGELFF,TRBJ2-2,-,TRBV7-6
CASSYSDRKYEQYF,TRBJ2-7,-,TRBV6-2/TRBV6-3
CATSSRDRYEQYF,TRBJ2-7,-,TRBV15
CASSLSAGVNTGELFF,TRBJ2-2,-,TRBV7-6
CASSFGDYSTDTQYF,TRBJ2-3,TRBD2,TRBV5-1
CAWIRGEDTGELFF,TRBJ2-2,-,TRBV30
CSVDTGMNTEAFF,TRBJ1-1,-,TRBV29-1
CASSLEGNAYEQYF,TRBJ2-7,-,TRBV5-1
CSVGIRRSRGQANYGYTF,TRBJ1-2,TRBD1,TRBV29-1
CASYSGDEQFF,TRBJ2-1,-,TRBV5-6
CASSYSGRGGLTDTQYF,TRBJ2-3,TRBD2,TRBV6-5
CASSLSFRGSYGYTF,TRBJ1-2,TRBD1,TRBV7-9
CASSFSDLGLGVYEQYF,TRBJ2-7,-,TRBV7-8
CASSPGIAGGWGNEQFF,TRBJ2-1,TRBD2,TRBV27
CASSQEAGPRAVSGRITGELFF,TRBJ2-2,TRBD2,TRBV4-3
CASSVDDGRTDTQYF,TRBJ2-3,-,TRBV9
CASSLRGMGTDTQYF,TRBJ2-3,-,TRBV5-1
CAISVKEGYEQYF,TRBJ2-7,-,TRBV10-3
CASSQALRGPGEQYF,TRBJ2-7,-,TRBV14
CASSTTGGGETQYF,TRBJ2-5,TRBD1,TRBV7-3